The 10 T cell receptor beta chains reported below all come from one sample, sequenced in a study of spatial heterogeneity in lung cancer. Noted time point: blood at routine non-recurrence follow-up after resection. TCRdb itself ran the 5' RACE reads through MiXCR, one entry per CDR3 protein. The data show under 45,000 distinct CDR3 sequences, 6.5% to 9.5% seen once. The sample was PBMCs, taken at follow-up. These receptors were obtained from a male donor with early-stage non-small cell lung cancer.

There are many counts of this clonotype. CDR3 DNA: TGTGCCAGCAGCTTAGGGACTAGCGGGGTCACAGATACGCAGTATTTT. This encodes CASSLGTSGVTDTQYF. The chain links TRBV11-1 to TRBJ2-3; 12 positions match TRBD2. The CDR3 extends over 16 amino acids. V trimming: 1 base; J trimming: 2 bases; junction bases outside the gene matches: 1. Germline CDR1 is SGHAT and CDR2 is FQDESV (reference sequence).

This clonotype came up many times. The rearrangement links TRBV10-3 to TRBJ2-1; 16 bases match TRBD2. In germline, CDR1 is ENHRY, CDR2 SYGVKD. The length of the CDR3 is 17 residues. Germline trimming cut 6 bases from V and 5 bases from J; bases unmatched to any gene: 7. Written as DNA, the CDR3 is TGTGCCATCAGGCCGGGACTAGCGGGGGGGGTCGACAATGAGCAGTTCTTC. This encodes CAIRPGLAGGVDNEQFF.

At least ten counts were recorded for this clonotype. This chain joins TRBV5-5 and TRBJ2-1; 11 bases align to TRBD1. The V gene's germline CDR1 is SGHKS and CDR2 YYEKEE (reference sequence). V dropped 1 base and J dropped 3; count of bases not matched to a gene: 6. The CDR3 is 17 amino acids. CDR3 region: CASSLNAGTGGYNEQFF. DNA of the CDR3: TGTGCCAGCAGCTTGAACGCCGGGACAGGGGGCTACAATGAGCAGTTCTTC.

This clonotype was picked up many times. This chain connects TRBV12-3 or TRBV12-4 to TRBJ2-5; D gene unclear. Trimming took off 5 bases at V and 2 bases at J, with 15 bases between the two ends. The CDR3 extends over 15 amino acids. Here the CDR3 DNA reads TGTGCCAGCAGTCCTGGGTCTAATATACAAGAGACCCAGTACTTC. It is translated as CASSPGSNIQETQYF.

This clonotype is deemed medium-sized. The chain carries TRBV7-9 and TRBJ2-3; possibly TRBD2 for D (6 bases). The CDR3 runs to 15 residues. V was trimmed by 2 bases and J by 1 base, leaving 10 bases between them. Looked up from germline, CDR1 is SEHNR and CDR2 is FQNEAQ (reference sequence). CDR3 nucleotide sequence: TGTGCCAGCAGCTTACTAGCGAAGGGCACAGATACGCAGTATTTT. Protein: CASSLLAKGTDTQYF.

J is TRBJ1-2 and V is TRBV5-1; D perhaps matches TRBD1 (6 bases). Germline V gene sequence: CDR1 SGHRS, CDR2 YFSETQ. The V end lost 0 bases, the J end lost 0 bases, and 9 bases lay between the germline ends. The CDR3 spans 15 residues. The chain's CDR3 is CASSLEGVANYGYTF. CDR3 sequence (DNA): TGCGCCAGCAGCTTGGAGGGGGTTGCTAACTATGGCTACACCTTC.

Only a few counts were recorded for this clonotype. The chain recombines TRBV5-1 with TRBJ2-5; 11 nucleotides agree with TRBD2. V lost 4 bases to trimming and J lost 0 bases; unmatched junction nucleotides: 5. Germline V lookup: CDR1 SGHRS, CDR2 YFSETQ. The CDR3 sequence is 16 residues long. The CDR3 bases are TGCGCCAGCAGCGTACCTAGCGGGGGGTACCAAGAGACCCAGTACTTC. This encodes CASSVPSGGYQETQYF.

At least ten counts were recorded for this clonotype. The CDR3 region is CASSIGNDNEQFF. DNA for the CDR3: TGTGCCAGTAGTATAGGCAACGACAATGAGCAGTTCTTC. The chain uses TRBV19 and TRBJ2-1; no clear D. There are 13 residues in the CDR3. The germline V gene encodes CDR1 LNHDA and CDR2 SQIVND (reference sequence). Trimming removed 1 base at V and 5 bases at J, with 6 bases between.

This clonotype was observed a few times. This chain connects TRBV29-1 to TRBJ2-1; D may be TRBD1 (5 bases). CDR3 size: 14 residues. Trimming took off 6 bases at V and 6 bases at J, with 18 bases between the two ends. Germline V CDR1 and CDR2: SQVTM, ANQGSEA. In DNA, the CDR3 is TGCAGCGTCCACCCGACAGATATCTCCAATGAGCAGTTCTTC. Protein product: CSVHPTDISNEQFF.

In this sample, this clonotype turned up many times. The chain combines TRBV7-9 with TRBJ2-5, with D uncertain. Trimming took off 5 bases at V and 4 bases at J, with 17 bases between the two ends. The CDR3 is 15 amino acids. CDR1 and CDR2 from the germline V gene are SEHNR and FQNEAQ (reference sequence). The CDR3 DNA is TGTGCCAGCAGCCCTACCGGAACCACTGGAGAGACCCAGTACTTC. Its translation is CASSPTGTTGETQYF.